The 5 T cell receptor beta chains given below trace back to one sample, sequenced in a study of T cell responses to AZD1222 COVID-19 vaccine (dated by TCRdb to about 2021). Libraries were made using the immunoSEQ multiplex PCR assay. TCRdb's version of the immuneACCESS table is confined to in-frame rearrangements and falls short of the full clone set. An unresolved V gene accounts for under half of the shortfall where checked; the remainder is of unknown origin. For this sample the table gives about 150,000 clones, of which 92% were detected only once. 2.5% to 3.5% of the sample comes from the top ten. The label giving this sample's time point can be read as: about 28 days (+/-7) after the second vaccine dose. The sequences come from peripheral blood, collected 28 days after the second AZD1222 dose. The receptor set was obtained from an adult who received the AZD1222 COVID-19 vaccine.

V and J are TRBV5-1 and TRBJ1-1; D may be TRBD1 (5 bases). The CDR3 runs 15 residues. Between the trimmed V and J ends, which lost 5 bases and 1 base, there was a span of 15 bases. CDR1 and CDR2 (germline): SGHRS, YFSETQ. The CDR3 here is CASRVSGAWNTEAFF. DNA of the CDR3: TGCGCCAGCAGGGTAAGTGGGGCCTGGAACACTGAAGCTTTCTTT.

The rearrangement links TRBV28 to TRBJ2-3; 10 nucleotides align to TRBD2. The CDR3 spans 15 residues. Unmatched junction bases numbered 5, after V lost 2 bases and J lost 6 bases. Germline loops: CDR1 MDHEN, CDR2 SYDVKM. DNA of the CDR3: TGTGCCAGCAGTTTAGGTCTAGCGGGAGTCGATACGCAGTATTTT. It encodes CASSLGLAGVDTQYF.

The V gene is TRBV19, the J gene TRBJ1-3, with D hard to call. Germline CDR1 LNHDA, CDR2 SQIVND (reference sequence). This CDR3 has 13 amino acids. The ends were cut back, 3 bases at V and 16 bases at J, with 19 bases in the middle. The CDR3 region is CASSMSWERAPYF. The CDR3 bases are TGTGCCAGTAGTATGAGTTGGGAACGGGCCCCGTATTTT.

The chain couples TRBV5-6 to TRBJ2-7; D gene ambiguous. The V end lost 5 bases, the J end lost 6 bases, and 12 bases lay between the germline ends. Germline V CDR1 and CDR2: SGHDT, YYEEEE. This CDR3 spans 12 amino acids. As DNA, the CDR3 is TGTGCCAGCAGTCTCAGAACTGCCGAGCAGTACTTC. Protein: CASSLRTAEQYF.

The rearrangement joins TRBV18 to TRBJ2-2; TRBD2 agrees at 10 bases. The V gene's germline CDR1 is KGHSH and CDR2 LQKENI. After removal of 3 bases from V and 4 bases from J, the junction contained 14 bases not matched to a gene. The CDR3 contains 19 residues. The DNA of the CDR3 is TGTGCCAGCTCACCCTGGTTTTACCTAGCGGGAGACAGCACCGGGGAGCTGTTTTTT. Translated, it gives CASSPWFYLAGDSTGELFF.